Presented here are 28 T cell receptor beta chains from one specimen sequenced in a study of T-cell reconstitution after alpha-beta-depleted transplantation in children. This sample's TCRbeta library carried unique molecular identifier barcodes. Using its own MiXCR run on the PCR reads, TCRdb lists one record per CDR3 protein. The profile covers 200,000 to 250,000 distinct CDR3 sequences, with roughly 8.3% appearing a single time and about a third taken by the ten largest. Material: PBMCs, mostly from graft donor cells, obtained 360 days after TCRalphabeta/CD19-depleted stem cell transplant. The origin of the receptors is a male patient aged 2 to 10 who had a stem cell transplant for acute myeloid leukemia, so the T cells may come from the graft donor.

This clonotype has just one count. The V gene is TRBV4-1, the J gene TRBJ2-1; 9 bases line up with TRBD2. The germline V gene encodes CDR1 MGHRA and CDR2 YSYEKL. This CDR3 has 16 amino acids. With 4 bases clipped from V and 5 bases from J, the junction kept 9 bases outside the gene matches. The CDR3 protein is CASSRYSSGTHNEQFF. CDR3 bases: TGCGCCAGCAGCCGTTATTCTAGCGGGACCCACAATGAGCAGTTCTTC.

Many counts were recorded for this clonotype. The V gene is TRBV12-3 or TRBV12-4, the J gene TRBJ2-1; 7 bases agree with TRBD2. There are 16 residues in the CDR3. V gave up 2 bases and J gave up 4 bases; unmatched junction bases: 8. For the CDR3, the DNA is TGTGCCAGCAGTTTACCCCCGGCTAGCGGTTACAATGAGCAGTTCTTC. This gives the protein CASSLPPASGYNEQFF.

The rearrangement uses TRBV6-1 and TRBJ1-5, with a tentative D call TRBD1 (5 bases). Trimming took 8 bases from V and 4 from J, leaving 15 bases between them. Germline values: CDR1 MNHNS, CDR2 SASEGT. This CDR3 region has 14 residues. The CDR3 sequence is CASGTGTDNQPQHF. The CDR3 nucleotides are TGTGCCAGCGGGACCGGGACGGATAATCAGCCCCAGCATTTT.

The V call is TRBV7-2, the J call TRBJ2-2, with D unresolved. V lost 1 base and J 0 bases, leaving 9 bases between the germline ends. The germline V gene has CDR1 SGHTA and CDR2 FQGNSA. CDR3 length: 16 residues. The CDR3 DNA sequence: TGTGCCAGCAGCTTAGGTCCGCCTTCGAACACCGGGGAGCTGTTTTTT. It translates to CASSLGPPSNTGELFF.

This clonotype was counted only a few times. The J gene is TRBJ2-7, the V gene TRBV12-3 or TRBV12-4; the D gene could be TRBD1 or TRBD2 (6 bases each). V lost 5 bases and J lost 4, with 30 bases in between. CDR3 length equals 19 residues. Here the CDR3 reads CASSIYRVSPGLRLYEQYV. CDR3 bases: TGTGCCAGCAGTATTTACAGGGTTAGTCCGGGACTCAGGTTGTACGAGCAGTACGTC.

The V gene is TRBV5-1, the J gene TRBJ2-5; 8 nucleotides align to TRBD2. CDR3 length equals 15 residues. Germline V gene lookup returns CDR1 SGHRS and CDR2 YFSETQ. Trimming cost V 2 bases and J 2 bases; bases outside gene matches: 5. The CDR3 DNA reads as TGCGCCAGCAGCTTCCTGGCGGGGGGTCAAGAGACCCAGTACTTC. As protein: CASSFLAGGQETQYF.

There are many counts of this clonotype. CDR3 DNA: TGCGCCAGCAGCCCTCGGACAGAGGGGGATACGCAGTATTTT. This encodes CASSPRTEGDTQYF. This chain uses TRBV5-1 with TRBJ2-3, with D perhaps TRBD1 (6 bases). Trimming pared 4 bases from V and 6 bases from J, leaving 15 bases between. This CDR3 contains 14 residues. Germline V CDR1 and CDR2: SGHRS, YFSETQ.

Points on this clonotype: Since a much larger clone is just one base distant, this may be a read error. The V call is TRBV12-3 or TRBV12-4, the J call TRBJ2-3; 11 nucleotides align to TRBD2. The CDR3 runs 18 residues. The CDR3 spells CASSLAKGRLAGTDTRYF. Written as DNA, the CDR3 is TGTGCCAGCAGTTTAGCGAAAGGTAGACTAGCGGGGACAGATACGCGGTATTTT.

V and J are TRBV2 and TRBJ2-1; 10 nucleotides agree with TRBD1. Trimming at V came to 8 bases and at J to 2 bases, leaving 12 bases not matched to a gene. This CDR3 region has 17 residues. From germline, CDR1 is SNHLY and CDR2 FYNNEI. This CDR3 reads CASDSGTGARAYNEQFF. The CDR3 nucleotides are TGTGCCAGCGATTCCGGGACAGGGGCTAGGGCCTACAATGAGCAGTTCTTC.

This clonotype has a count of ten or more. The genes are TRBV7-2 and TRBJ2-7; 8 bases agree with TRBD2. CDR3 length: 15 amino acids. After removal of 5 bases from V and 1 base from J, the junction contained 7 bases not matched to a gene. The germline gives CDR1 SGHTA, CDR2 FQGNSA. The CDR3 nucleotides are TGTGCCAGCAGCCTGAGACTAGCGCTTTCCTACGAGCAGTACTTC. It encodes CASSLRLALSYEQYF.

This clonotype was detected many times. The genes are TRBV15 and TRBJ2-4; a possible D gene is TRBD2 (5 bases). Trimming left V 4 bases short and J 16 bases short, with 23 bases between. Germline V gives CDR1 LNHNV, CDR2 YYDKDF (reference sequence). The CDR3 loop spans 14 amino acids. CDR3 DNA sequence: TGTGCCACCAGCACCCTCCGTCTAGCTTCTCCCTTCTACTTC. It codes for CATSTLRLASPFYF.

This clonotype was recorded at least ten times. The chain couples TRBV6-1 to TRBJ2-1; D not certain. The V gene's germline CDR1 is MNHNS and CDR2 SASEGT. The ends were cut back, 6 bases at V and 0 bases at J, with 12 bases in the middle. The length of the CDR3 is 15 residues. CDR3 nucleotides: TGTGCCAGCAGGGAGTCTCTGAGCTCCTACAATGAGCAGTTCTTC. This encodes CASRESLSSYNEQFF.

This chain joins TRBV5-1 and TRBJ1-5; D possibly corresponds to TRBD1 (5 bases). Germline V gives CDR1 SGHRS, CDR2 YFSETQ. V gave up 0 bases and J gave up 5 bases, with 12 bases separating them. This CDR3 is 15 amino acids long. The CDR3 sequence: CASSLVPGRDQPQHF. CDR3 nucleotide sequence: TGCGCCAGCAGCTTGGTCCCAGGGAGGGATCAGCCCCAGCATTTT.

This clonotype occurred many times. The chain combines TRBV12-3 or TRBV12-4 with TRBJ2-5, with 8 nucleotides matching TRBD2. With V trimmed by 7 bases and J by 2 bases, 6 bases remained unmatched. CDR3 length: 14 residues. CDR3 sequence reads: CASTNSGAQETQYF. The CDR3, as DNA: TGTGCCAGCACCAATAGCGGGGCACAAGAGACCCAGTACTTC.

This clonotype was counted only a few times. V gene TRBV6-5 combines with J gene TRBJ2-2; the match to TRBD1 covers 7 bases. This CDR3 has 16 amino acids. Trimming removed 1 base from V and 6 bases from J; junction bases left unmatched: 8. Germline lookup yields CDR1 MNHEY and CDR2 SVGAGI. For the CDR3, the DNA is TGTGCCAGCAGTTACTTCCCGCCAGGGGGTCCCGGGGAGCTGTTTTTT. Its translation is CASSYFPPGGPGELFF.

This clonotype was seen more than once but under ten times. The chain is built from TRBV29-1 and TRBJ2-1; 12 bases agree with TRBD2. The CDR3 has 15 residues. Losses at the gene ends were 5 bases for V and 12 bases for J; bases not matched to a gene: 14. Germline assignment: CDR1 SQVTM and CDR2 ANQGSEA. CDR3 coding DNA: TGCAGCGTTTACCTAGCGACTAGCGGGAGAACGGCGCAGTTCTTC. Protein sequence: CSVYLATSGRTAQFF.

This clonotype has more than one count but fewer than ten. The chain recombines TRBV21-1 with TRBJ2-7. TRBV21-1 is noted as a pseudogene. The CDR3 covers 13 residues. Here the CDR3 DNA reads TGTGCCAGCAGCATGGCCGGCCACCGTGAGCAGTACGTC. As protein: CASSMAGHREQYV.

In its sample, this clonotype was seen a few times. This sequence joins TRBV6-5 and TRBJ1-4; D gene ambiguous. The CDR3 consists of 15 residues. Per the germline V gene, CDR1 is MNHEY and CDR2 is SVGAGI. V gave up 5 bases and J gave up 0 bases, with 10 bases separating them. The CDR3 DNA sequence: TGTGCCAGCAGTCCTTCCACCGCAACTAATGAAAAACTGTTTTTT. It encodes CASSPSTATNEKLFF.

This clonotype showed up just a few times. The gene calls are TRBV20-1 and TRBJ2-3, with TRBD2 matching over 9 bases. Germline assignment: CDR1 DFQATT and CDR2 SNEGSKA (reference sequence). The V gene end was trimmed by 0 bases and the J gene end by 6 bases; junction bases not matched to a gene: 10. The CDR3 spans 16 residues. For the CDR3, the DNA is TGCAGTGCTAGAGATGGACCAGCGGGAGGATACGATACGCAGTATTTT. Protein product: CSARDGPAGGYDTQYF.

The sample holds a few counts of this clonotype. The chain carries TRBV6-2 or TRBV6-3 and TRBJ2-3, with 11 bases matching TRBD2. The CDR3 runs 16 residues. Germline CDR1 is MNHEY and CDR2 is SVGEGT. V lost 6 bases and J lost 7; bases outside the gene matches: 12. Written as DNA, the CDR3 is TGTGCCAGCAGCCCGCAAGTGGGGACTAGCGGAAATACGCAGTATTTT. Translating it yields CASSPQVGTSGNTQYF.

This clonotype has just a few counts. J is TRBJ1-1 and V is TRBV6-5; unclear D gene. This CDR3 has 15 amino acids. Trimming removed 0 bases from V and 0 bases from J, with 8 bases in between. The germline gives CDR1 MNHEY, CDR2 SVGAGI. CDR3 nucleotides: TGTGCCAGCAGTTACTCGACTAATTTGAACACTGAAGCTTTCTTT. Translating gives CASSYSTNLNTEAFF.

This clonotype was counted at least ten times. The chain combines TRBV12-3 or TRBV12-4 with TRBJ2-7; D call uncertain. V lost 3 bases to trimming and J lost 3 bases, with 9 bases between them. There are 13 residues in the CDR3. CDR3 sequence: CASSFGRSYEQYV. As DNA, the CDR3 is TGTGCCAGCAGTTTCGGTCGGAGCTACGAGCAGTACGTC.

The rearrangement uses TRBV12-3 or TRBV12-4 and TRBJ2-2; a weak D match, TRBD2 (5 bases). The CDR3 is made up of 15 amino acids. Trimming shortened V by 7 bases and J by 3 bases, and 15 bases separated the two germline ends. Written as DNA, the CDR3 is TGTGCCAGCAAGACCTGGGTGGGAGACACCGGGGAGCTGTTTTTT. It yields the protein CASKTWVGDTGELFF.

This clonotype was seen a few times. V is TRBV7-2 and J is TRBJ2-2; no clear D gene. Germline V gene data show CDR1 as SGHTA and CDR2 as FQGNSA. This CDR3 spans 16 amino acids. With 2 bases removed from V and 3 bases from J, the gap between germline ends came to 13 bases. The chain's CDR3 is CASSLKAVFDTGELFF. CDR3 nucleotides: TGTGCCAGCAGCTTAAAGGCCGTATTCGACACCGGGGAGCTGTTTTTT.

This clonotype has a handful of counts. The chain employs TRBV20-1 and TRBJ2-5; 15 bases line up with TRBD2. CDR1 is DFQATT and CDR2 is SNEGSKA in the germline V gene (reference sequence). V trimming: 8 bases; J trimming: 5 bases; junction bases outside the gene matches: 9. This CDR3 has 15 residues. The CDR3 spells CSTPGLAGGKETQYF. CDR3 nucleotides: TGCAGTACACCGGGACTAGCGGGGGGCAAGGAGACCCAGTACTTC.

This clonotype came up many times. The chain combines TRBV10-3 with TRBJ2-2; TRBD1 matches at 7 bases. This CDR3 has 14 amino acids. Trimming cost V 10 bases and J 0 bases; bases outside gene matches: 5. Germline-derived CDR1 and CDR2 are ENHRY and SYGVKD. This chain's CDR3 is CATQQGSNTGELFF. In DNA form, the CDR3 reads TGTGCCACCCAACAGGGGTCGAACACCGGGGAGCTGTTTTTT.

This clonotype showed up many times. The chain links TRBV15 to TRBJ2-1; D gene uncertain. Germline V gene sequence: CDR1 LNHNV, CDR2 YYDKDF (reference sequence). V gave up 0 bases and J gave up 12 bases, with 6 bases separating them. The CDR3 extends over 11 amino acids. The CDR3 protein is CATSRDLGQFF. In DNA, the CDR3 is TGTGCCACCAGCAGAGATCTTGGGCAGTTCTTC.

V gene TRBV7-9 combines with J gene TRBJ2-7, with TRBD2 as a possible D gene (5 bases). CDR3 size: 15 residues. The germline CDR1 and CDR2 sequences are SEHNR and FQNEAQ (reference sequence). Trimming took off 3 bases at V and 0 bases at J, with 12 bases between the two ends. The CDR3 sequence: CASSFLGSGSYEQYF. The CDR3 DNA reads TGTGCCAGCAGCTTTTTAGGGAGTGGCTCCTACGAGCAGTACTTC.